Included here is one T cell receptor (beta chain) sequence, with context. This receptor's antigen is unknown. Qualities for individual bases were not recorded, and no much larger clone is one base off. This record belongs to a study of identical twins (dated by TCRdb to 2016 to 2017). At the level of the whole study: To test whether fetal clonotypes persist, the study used deep sequencing on TCR alpha and beta repertoires from monozygotic twins, unrelated adults of various ages, and cord blood. Replicate twin experiments were performed at different times using different library preparation protocols to rule out contamination.

Library method: 5' RACE. The sequencer listed for this sample is Illumina HiSeq 2000. A universal primer binding site was introduced by template switching, and a unique molecular identifier was present in the final cDNA, enabling accurate counting of TCR cDNA molecules. First-strand cDNA for TCR alpha and beta chains was synthesized from specific primers in the conserved constant-segment region. To control for contamination, every cDNA library was double barcoded, receiving both a SMART-Mk sample barcode and Illumina barcodes. TruSeq adapter sequences and Illumina sample barcodes were added in two successive PCR steps. The Illumina HiSeq platform was used with custom primers to sequence TCR alpha and beta cDNA libraries. In the original analysis: MiGEC was used to process raw reads and extract unique molecular identifiers, and MiXCR was used to find CDR3 positions. For each individual, recombination models were inferred using an EM algorithm with the repgenHMM and IGoR tools. The analysis of shared clonotypes was done with the tcR package in R, with sharing normalized by the product of cloneset sizes. To study raw recombination without the effects of thymic and clonal selection, out-of-frame nonproductive sequences were analyzed. TCRdb trimmed public reads at Q25 via fastp, called clones via MiXCR and kept in-frame beta chains. Rows matching on CDR3 protein sequence are summarized as one entry with the most common DNA and genes. The V and J calls were not made by the authors but by TCRdb's processing. The sample yields approximately 1.8 million distinct CDR3 sequences; around 29% were counted once. Jointly, the top ten make up about 0.27% of the sample.

All donors were healthy Caucasians. The investigation overall reported the following: Because the same donors could not be followed over many years, the conclusions relied on cross-sectional statistical analysis. Excess twin sharing in beta out-of-frame sequences was weaker because fewer shared sequences lowered the signal-to-noise ratio. In monozygotic twins, out-of-frame TCR alpha sharing was systematically underestimated by recombination models, although the models agreed with sharing between unrelated individuals. Fewer insertions were carried by abundant cord blood beta clonotypes, a similar but weaker trend appeared in young adult naive repertoires, and no such trend appeared in memory repertoires. Compared with coincidental sharing between unrelated individuals, out-of-frame TCR alpha sequences shared between twins showed an excess of sequences with low generation probability. Zero-insertion analyses could be partly confounded by invariant T cells such as MAIT and iNKT, although diverse VJ usage argued against such confounding for most clonotypes.

Sample: cord blood. This clonotype was obtained from a newborn girl in good health.

The DNA reads as follows: TGTGCCAGCAGCCAAGGACCCCAGCCGAACACCGGGGAGCTGTTTTTT. Its translation is CASSQGPQPNTGELFF. In this chain, TRBV3-1 is recombined with TRBJ2-2, with no confident D gene call. V is clipped by 1 base and J by 0 bases, and the sequence between their germline boundaries is 9 bases long. CDR1 is given as LGHDT and CDR2 as YNNKEL, both from the germline V gene (reference sequence). The CDR3 measures 16 amino acids from cysteine to phenylalanine. CDR3 DNA is the only sequence kept; it has 48 bases, read in frame from the first base.